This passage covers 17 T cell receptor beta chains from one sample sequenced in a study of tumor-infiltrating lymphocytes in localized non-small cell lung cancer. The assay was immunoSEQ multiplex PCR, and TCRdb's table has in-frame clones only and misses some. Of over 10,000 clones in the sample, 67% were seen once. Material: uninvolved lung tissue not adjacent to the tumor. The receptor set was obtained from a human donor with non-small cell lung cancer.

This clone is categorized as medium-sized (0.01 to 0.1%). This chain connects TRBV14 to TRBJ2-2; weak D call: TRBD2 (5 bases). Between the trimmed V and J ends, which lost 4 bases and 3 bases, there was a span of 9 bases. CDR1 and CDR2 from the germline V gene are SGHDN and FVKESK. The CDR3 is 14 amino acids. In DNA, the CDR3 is TGTGCCAGCAGCCGAGGGCCTTACACCGGGGAGCTGTTTTTT. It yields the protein CASSRGPYTGELFF.

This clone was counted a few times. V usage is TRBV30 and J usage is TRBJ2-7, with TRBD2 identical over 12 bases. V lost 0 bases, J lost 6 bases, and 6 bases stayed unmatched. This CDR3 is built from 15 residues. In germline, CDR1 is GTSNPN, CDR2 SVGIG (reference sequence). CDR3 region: CAWSVIALAGGEQYF. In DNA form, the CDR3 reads TGTGCCTGGAGTGTAATCGCACTAGCGGGAGGCGAGCAGTACTTC.

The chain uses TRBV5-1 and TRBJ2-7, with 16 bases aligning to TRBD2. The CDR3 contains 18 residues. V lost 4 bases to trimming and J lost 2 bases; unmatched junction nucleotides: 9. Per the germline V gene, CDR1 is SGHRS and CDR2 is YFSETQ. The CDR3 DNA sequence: TGCGCCAGCAGCACCCAACCGGGACTAGCGGGAGGGCCCTACGAGCAGTACTTC. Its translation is CASSTQPGLAGGPYEQYF.

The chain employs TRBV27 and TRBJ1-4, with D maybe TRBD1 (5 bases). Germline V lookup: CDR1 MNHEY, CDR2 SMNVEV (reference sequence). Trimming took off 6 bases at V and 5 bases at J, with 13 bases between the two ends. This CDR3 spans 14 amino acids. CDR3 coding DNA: TGTGCCAGCAGAGATTCGGGGCGAAATGAAAAACTGTTTTTT. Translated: CASRDSGRNEKLFF.

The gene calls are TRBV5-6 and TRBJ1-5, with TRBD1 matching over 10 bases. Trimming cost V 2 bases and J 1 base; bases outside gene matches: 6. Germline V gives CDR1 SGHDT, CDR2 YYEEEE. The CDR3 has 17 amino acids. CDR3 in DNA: TGTGCCAGCAGCTTAAGGGACAGGGGCATGAGCAATCAGCCCCAGCATTTT. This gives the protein CASSLRDRGMSNQPQHF.

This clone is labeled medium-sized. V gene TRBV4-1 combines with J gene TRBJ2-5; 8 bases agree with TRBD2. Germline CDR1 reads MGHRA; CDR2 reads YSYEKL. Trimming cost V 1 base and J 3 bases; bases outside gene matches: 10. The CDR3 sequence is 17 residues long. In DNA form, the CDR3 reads TGCGCCAGCAGCCAAGCGACTAGCGTCGTGGAAAAAGAGACCCAGTACTTC. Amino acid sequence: CASSQATSVVEKETQYF.

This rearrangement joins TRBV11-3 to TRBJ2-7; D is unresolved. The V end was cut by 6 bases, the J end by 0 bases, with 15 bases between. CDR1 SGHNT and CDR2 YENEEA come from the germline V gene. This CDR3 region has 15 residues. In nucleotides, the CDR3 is TGTGCCAGCAGTAAGTTCTCCCCCAGCTCCTACGAGCAGTACTTC. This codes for CASSKFSPSSYEQYF.

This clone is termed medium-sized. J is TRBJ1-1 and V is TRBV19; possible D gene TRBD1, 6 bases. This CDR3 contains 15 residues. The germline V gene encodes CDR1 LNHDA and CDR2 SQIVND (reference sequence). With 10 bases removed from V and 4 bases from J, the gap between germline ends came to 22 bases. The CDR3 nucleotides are TGTGCCACCCTGAGGGGGGGCGCGTTGGTCACTGAAGCTTTCTTT. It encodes CATLRGGALVTEAFF.

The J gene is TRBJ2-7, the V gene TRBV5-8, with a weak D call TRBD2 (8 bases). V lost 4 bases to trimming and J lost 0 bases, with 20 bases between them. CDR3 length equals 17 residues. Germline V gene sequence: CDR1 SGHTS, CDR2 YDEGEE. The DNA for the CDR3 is TGTGCCAGCAGCGGAAGGGACAGACTAGCGTCCTCCTACGAGCAGTACTTC. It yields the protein CASSGRDRLASSYEQYF. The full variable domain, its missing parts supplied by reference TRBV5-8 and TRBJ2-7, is EAGVTQSPTHLIKTRGQQATLRCSPISGHTSVYWYQQALGLGLQFLLWYDEGEERNRGNFPPRFSGRQFPNYSSELNVNALELEDSALYLCASSGRDRLASSYEQYFGPGTRLTVT.

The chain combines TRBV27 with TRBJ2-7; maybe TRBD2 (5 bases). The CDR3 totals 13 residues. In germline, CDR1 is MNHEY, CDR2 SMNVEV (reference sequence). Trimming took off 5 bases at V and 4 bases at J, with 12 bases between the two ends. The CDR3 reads CASSRLRGYEQYF. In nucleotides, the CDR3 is TGTGCCAGCAGTCGGTTGCGCGGGTACGAGCAGTACTTC.

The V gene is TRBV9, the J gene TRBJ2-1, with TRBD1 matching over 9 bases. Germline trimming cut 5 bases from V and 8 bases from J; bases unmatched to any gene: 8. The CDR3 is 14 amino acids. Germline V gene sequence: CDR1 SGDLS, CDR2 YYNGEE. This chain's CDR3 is CASSARDRAYEQFF. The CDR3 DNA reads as TGTGCCAGCAGTGCTCGGGACAGGGCTTATGAGCAGTTCTTC.

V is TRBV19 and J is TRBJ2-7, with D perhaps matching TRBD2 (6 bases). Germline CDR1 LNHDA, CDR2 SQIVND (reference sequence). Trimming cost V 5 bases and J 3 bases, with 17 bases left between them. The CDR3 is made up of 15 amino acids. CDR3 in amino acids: CASSSSGTSIYEQYF. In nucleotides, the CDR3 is TGTGCCAGTAGTTCATCCGGGACTTCGATCTACGAGCAGTACTTC. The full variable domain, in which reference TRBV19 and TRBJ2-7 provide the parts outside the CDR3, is DGGITQSPKYLFRKEGQNVTLSCEQNLNHDAMYWYRQDPGQGLRLIYYSQIVNDFQKGDIAEGYSVSREKKESFPLTVTSAQKNPTAFYLCASSSSGTSIYEQYFGPGTRLTVT.

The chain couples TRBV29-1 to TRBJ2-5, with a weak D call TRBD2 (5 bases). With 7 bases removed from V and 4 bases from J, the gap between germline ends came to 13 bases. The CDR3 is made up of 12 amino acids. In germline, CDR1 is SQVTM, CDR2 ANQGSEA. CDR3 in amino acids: CSERRRGETQYF. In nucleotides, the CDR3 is TGCAGCGAGAGGAGGCGTGGAGAGACCCAGTACTTC.

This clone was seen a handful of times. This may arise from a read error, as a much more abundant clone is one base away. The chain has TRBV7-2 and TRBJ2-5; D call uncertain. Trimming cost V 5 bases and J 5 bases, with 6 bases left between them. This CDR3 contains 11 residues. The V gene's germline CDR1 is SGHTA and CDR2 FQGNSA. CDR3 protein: CASSMRETQYF. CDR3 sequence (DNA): TGTGCCAGCAGCATGCGGGAGACCCAGTACTTC.

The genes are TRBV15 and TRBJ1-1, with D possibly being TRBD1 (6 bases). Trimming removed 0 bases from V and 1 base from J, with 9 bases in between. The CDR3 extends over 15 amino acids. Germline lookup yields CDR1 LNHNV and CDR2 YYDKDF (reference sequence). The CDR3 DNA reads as TGTGCCACCAGCAGAGATTTAGGGGGGAACACTGAAGCTTTCTTT. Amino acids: CATSRDLGGNTEAFF.

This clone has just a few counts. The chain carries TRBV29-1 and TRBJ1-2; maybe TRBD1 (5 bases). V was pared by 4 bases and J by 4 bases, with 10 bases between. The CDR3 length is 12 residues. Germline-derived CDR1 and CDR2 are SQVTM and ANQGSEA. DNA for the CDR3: TGCAGCGTTGTTCAGGGCTTCTATGGCTACACCTTC. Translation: CSVVQGFYGYTF.

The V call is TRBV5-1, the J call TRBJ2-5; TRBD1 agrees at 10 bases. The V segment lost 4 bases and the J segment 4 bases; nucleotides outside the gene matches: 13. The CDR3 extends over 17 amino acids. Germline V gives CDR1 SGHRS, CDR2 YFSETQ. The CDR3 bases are TGCGCCAGCAGCCCGGGGGCCGGACAGGGGGTCGGAGAGACCCAGTACTTC. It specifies CASSPGAGQGVGETQYF.